These 10 T cell receptor beta chains were all obtained from the same sample, sequenced in a study of blood T cells in healthy people across ages. Sample-barcoded 5' priming and a J-beta primer mix drove a second PCR of roughly 6 to 12 cycles. Each CDR3 protein is one row after TCRdb ran MiXCR on the 5' RACE reads. The sample includes some 760,000 distinct CDR3 sequences, more than 20% of them seen just once. The same sample was also studied in work on T cells of mothers and their children.

The sample taken for sequencing was blood. The receptors shown here come from a boy younger than 18 in good health.

The chain uses TRBV7-8 and TRBJ2-7; the D call may be TRBD1 or TRBD2 (5 bases each). The CDR3 runs to 17 residues. The V end was cut by 1 base, the J end by 2 bases, with 18 bases between. Germline assignment: CDR1 SGHVS and CDR2 FQNEAQ. The CDR3 reads CASSLGPVNWGTYEQYF. CDR3 nucleotide sequence: TGTGCCAGCAGCTTAGGGCCCGTAAACTGGGGGACCTACGAGCAGTACTTC.

The CDR3 DNA is TGTGCCAGCAGTGGCAGCCTAGACACAACCTCCCCCTACGAGCAGTACTTC. Translated: CASSGSLDTTSPYEQYF. The J gene is TRBJ2-7, the V gene TRBV25-1; D gene ambiguous. CDR1 MGHDK and CDR2 SYGVNS come from the germline V gene. Trimming took 4 bases from V and 2 from J, leaving 21 bases between them. CDR3 size: 17 residues.

The genes are TRBV14 and TRBJ2-1; possibly TRBD1 or TRBD2 for D (5 bases each). Germline V CDR1 and CDR2: SGHDN, FVKESK. V shed 4 bases and J shed 7 bases, with 17 bases lying between them. There are 15 residues in the CDR3. The CDR3 bases are TGTGCCAGCAGCCGCTACCTTGGTGAGGGGAATGAGCAGTTCTTC. Protein: CASSRYLGEGNEQFF. The full variable domain, rest sourced from reference TRBV14 and TRBJ2-1, is EAGVTQFPSHSVIEKGQTVTLRCDPISGHDNLYWYRRVMGKEIKFLLHFVKESKQDESGMPNNRFLAERTGGTYSTLKVQPAELEDSGVYFCASSRYLGEGNEQFFGPGTRLTVL.

This clonotype was seen a handful of times. The chain combines TRBV20-1 with TRBJ2-1; 7 bases fit TRBD1. From germline, CDR1 is DFQATT and CDR2 SNEGSKA (reference sequence). The CDR3 totals 10 residues. With V trimmed by 3 bases and J by 13 bases, 3 bases remained unmatched. This CDR3 reads CSASDRVQFF. The CDR3 region has the DNA TGCAGTGCTAGCGACAGGGTTCAGTTCTTC.

This rearrangement joins TRBV20-1 to TRBJ1-5; D unclear. V dropped 3 bases and J dropped 2 bases, with 5 bases sitting between them. Germline loops: CDR1 DFQATT, CDR2 SNEGSKA (reference sequence). This CDR3 is built from 12 residues. In DNA form, the CDR3 reads TGCAGTGCTAGGAGACGCAATCAGCCCCAGCATTTT. Translation gives CSARRRNQPQHF.

This clonotype has a handful of counts. The germline gene is not matched at one end of the junction; a read error may be the cause. The rearrangement joins TRBV2 to TRBJ2-1; TRBD2 is a possible D gene (7 bases). The DNA end is more similar to TRBJ2-5, so the J call may be wrong. CDR1 and CDR2 (germline): SNHLY, FYNNEI. The CDR3 length is 15 residues. This chain's CDR3 is CTSSERRGPQETQYF. CDR3 in DNA: TGTACCAGCAGTGAAAGGCGGGGGCCACAAGAGACCCAGTACTTC.

Notes on this clonotype: The junction departs from the called germline gene at one end, perhaps through a read error. In DNA form, the CDR3 reads TGCAGTACTAGAGATCCGGCGGAAACCCTCTACAATGAGCAGTTCTTC. As protein: CSTRDPAETLYNEQFF. The rearrangement links TRBV20-1 to TRBJ2-1, with a tentative D call TRBD2 (5 bases). CDR1 and CDR2 from the germline V gene are DFQATT and SNEGSKA (reference sequence). The CDR3 covers 16 residues.

This clonotype was observed a handful of times. This sequence joins TRBV28 and TRBJ2-7, with TRBD1 identical over 8 bases. Germline CDR1 is MDHEN and CDR2 is SYDVKM. CDR3 length: 13 amino acids. The V gene end was trimmed by 8 bases and the J gene end by 3 bases; junction bases not matched to a gene: 6. The CDR3 reads CASQGQGGYEQYF. The CDR3 DNA follows: TGTGCCAGCCAAGGACAGGGAGGCTACGAGCAGTACTTC.

The sample holds a few counts of this clonotype. The chain employs TRBV19 and TRBJ2-5; tentative D call: TRBD1 (5 bases). V lost 9 bases and J 1 base, leaving 9 bases between the germline ends. Germline V CDR1 and CDR2: LNHDA, SQIVND (reference sequence). This CDR3 comprises 12 residues. CDR3 in DNA: TGTGCCAGCCAGGGAACCCAAGAGACCCAGTACTTC. This sequence encodes CASQGTQETQYF.

This clonotype was detected only a few times. The chain employs TRBV2 and TRBJ2-5; tentatively, D is TRBD2 (5 bases). CDR1 and CDR2 (germline): SNHLY, FYNNEI. This CDR3 is built from 15 residues. V dropped 2 bases and J dropped 1 base, with 11 bases sitting between them. The CDR3 protein is CASSENRGGQETQYF. DNA of the CDR3: TGTGCCAGCAGTGAAAATCGGGGTGGCCAAGAGACCCAGTACTTC.